The clone carrying this TCR beta chain has just a few counts. Its target is unknown. TCRdb's table, derived via immunoSEQ multiplex PCR, lists solely in-frame clones and lacks some. This table holds a few thousand clones, less than 90% found once. This specimen belongs to a study of PD-1 blockade in classical Hodgkin lymphoma. Study outcomes and limitations: Reports indicated that newly diagnosed patients had lower baseline TCR diversity than healthy donors did.

The V end lost 5 bases, the J end lost 6 bases, and 8 bases lay between the germline ends. CDR1 is SGHTA and CDR2 is FQGNSA in the germline V gene. The CDR3 consists of 12 residues. Time point defined: newly diagnosed, previously untreated cHL patient sample. CD8+ T cells were isolated from thawed PBMCs by magnetic negative selection. Newly diagnosed, untreated classical Hodgkin lymphoma PBMCs served as comparison. V is TRBV7-2 and J is TRBJ1-3, with D unresolved. Input material: CD8+ T cells from blood. The TCR was taken from a human donor with classical Hodgkin lymphoma. The CDR3 protein is CASSAPPNTIYF. As DNA, the CDR3 is TGTGCCAGCAGCGCACCACCAAACACCATATATTTT.